The entry below describes one T cell receptor (beta chain). Its specificity is unknown. Germline trimming cut 7 bases from V and 2 bases from J; bases unmatched to any gene: 11. The CDR3 extends over 15 amino acids. Germline lookup yields CDR1 SGHNT and CDR2 YYREEE (reference sequence). This record belongs to a study of cytomegalovirus exposure and HLA in healthy donors. Broader study findings: Several of the most significant clusters appeared linked to common viral pathogens, based on a later analysis. Most TCR beta V segments were productive about 90% or about 30% of the time in an earlier analysis. The availability of immune exposure information extended only to CMV serostatus.

A multiplex PCR was run with 60 Vbeta primers and 13 Jbeta primers. Sequencing was performed with immunoSEQ multiplex PCR; in TCRdb, only in-frame clones are kept and a portion is missing. The table shows some 96,000 clones, with 64% occurring only once. The chain links TRBV5-4 to TRBJ2-7; 8 nucleotides match TRBD2. The receptor's source is a man aged 60-69 years in good health and CMV-seronegative. The sample comprised PBMCs. In DNA form, the CDR3 reads TGTGCCAGCTCCCGGGGGGGGGCCCTCCCCTACGAGCAGTACTTC. Its protein is CASSRGGALPYEQYF.